These 18 T cell receptor beta chains were all obtained from the same sample, sequenced in a study of identical twins. One entry per CDR3 protein, called by TCRdb with MiXCR from the 5' RACE reads. The sample consists of 450,000 to 500,000 distinct CDR3 sequences, 13% to 15% of them appearing once. The same data also contributed to another study, on yellow fever vaccine responses in identical twins.

The sample consisted of CD4+ T cells sorted from blood. The receptor set was obtained from a woman aged 18-29 years in good health.

The sample holds many counts of this clonotype. The chain recombines TRBV29-1 with TRBJ1-1; weak D call: TRBD1 (5 bases). This CDR3 region has 11 residues. Trimming removed 7 bases from V and 5 bases from J, with 11 bases in between. Germline-derived CDR1 and CDR2 are SQVTM and ANQGSEA. CDR3 protein: CSGTGGTEAFF. The CDR3 DNA sequence: TGCAGCGGTACAGGAGGGACTGAAGCTTTCTTT.

The genes are TRBV20-1 and TRBJ1-6; no reliable D call. There are 13 residues in the CDR3. Germline V gene lookup returns CDR1 DFQATT and CDR2 SNEGSKA (reference sequence). V was shortened by 3 bases and J by 5 bases, with 8 bases between the two germline ends. CDR3 bases: TGCAGTGCTAGTTATAGGGATAATTCACCCCTCCACTTT. Translated: CSASYRDNSPLHF.

This clonotype was detected only once. This chain joins TRBV25-1 and TRBJ2-5; D ambiguous. V gave up 3 bases and J gave up 2 bases, with 16 bases separating them. Germline lookup yields CDR1 MGHDK and CDR2 SYGVNS. This CDR3 comprises 16 residues. The CDR3 sequence: CASSDPGGSIQETQYF. CDR3 in DNA: TGTGCCAGCAGTGACCCAGGTGGATCGATACAAGAGACCCAGTACTTC.

This clonotype was detected a few times. The rearrangement joins TRBV11-2 to TRBJ1-1; D ambiguous. The CDR3 runs to 15 residues. Germline loops: CDR1 SGHAT, CDR2 FQNNGV. The germline V and J ends were trimmed by 2 bases and 3 bases, with 13 bases remaining between them. The CDR3 sequence: CASSLIAIGYTEAFF. The CDR3 nucleotides read TGTGCCAGCAGCTTAATAGCTATTGGTTACACTGAAGCTTTCTTT.

The CDR3 nucleotides are TGCAGTGCTAGAAAAAGGACAGCCAACTACGAGCAGTACTTC. Translating gives CSARKRTANYEQYF. The chain has TRBV20-1 and TRBJ2-7; the D gene is possibly TRBD1 (6 bases). CDR3 size: 14 residues. V was clipped by 2 bases and J by 3 bases, with 14 bases between them. Germline V gene sequence: CDR1 DFQATT, CDR2 SNEGSKA (reference sequence).

This clonotype has more than one count but fewer than ten. The CDR3: CASNTLAPRSTDTQYF. CDR3 nucleotides: TGTGCCAGCAATACACTAGCGCCACGAAGCACAGATACGCAGTATTTT. V is TRBV28 and J is TRBJ2-3, with 7 positions matching TRBD2. This CDR3 comprises 16 residues. Germline V gene sequence: CDR1 MDHEN, CDR2 SYDVKM. The V and J ends lost 7 bases and 0 bases, in that order; junction bases with no gene match: 10.

The chain couples TRBV7-9 to TRBJ1-1; D is unclear. This CDR3 is 14 amino acids long. Germline V gene lookup returns CDR1 SEHNR and CDR2 FQNEAQ (reference sequence). V dropped 4 bases and J dropped 2 bases, with 11 bases sitting between them. The CDR3 here is CASSSRATNTEAFF. Written as DNA, the CDR3 is TGTGCCAGCAGCTCTCGGGCGACTAACACTGAAGCTTTCTTT.

The V and J genes are TRBV9 and TRBJ2-3, with 7 bases aligning to TRBD1. Germline CDR1 is SGDLS and CDR2 is YYNGEE. There are 18 residues in the CDR3. V was pared by 0 bases and J by 4 bases, with 14 bases of the junction left unmatched. The CDR3 loop reads CASSVAMRNRGLSDTQYF. The CDR3 coding sequence is TGTGCCAGCAGCGTAGCTATGAGGAACAGGGGTTTGTCAGATACGCAGTATTTT.

This clonotype has more than one count but fewer than ten. V gene TRBV6-5 combines with J gene TRBJ2-3; TRBD1 matches at 10 bases. This CDR3 is built from 16 residues. Germline V gene lookup returns CDR1 MNHEY and CDR2 SVGAGI. V trimming: 1 base; J trimming: 4 bases; junction bases outside the gene matches: 5. The CDR3 region is CASSYYRGQGPDTQYF. The CDR3 DNA sequence: TGTGCCAGCAGTTACTATAGGGGACAGGGGCCAGATACGCAGTATTTT.

This clonotype was found many times. A junction end diverges from the germline sequence, so it may reflect a read error. This chain links TRBV6-1 with TRBJ2-5; unclear D gene. The CDR3 sequence is 12 residues long. Germline-derived CDR1 and CDR2 are MNHNS and SASEGT. Written as DNA, the CDR3 is TGTGCCAGCAGTGAGCTTCCCCCGACCGAGTACTTC. It encodes CASSELPPTEYF.

The table lists this clonotype with many counts. The rearrangement uses TRBV5-1 and TRBJ2-5; 8 bases match TRBD1. The V gene's germline CDR1 is SGHRS and CDR2 YFSETQ. This CDR3 contains 16 residues. V was clipped by 4 bases and J by 2 bases; unmatched bases: 10. CDR3 DNA: TGCGCCAGCAGCCGAGGGACAGGTACTAAACAAGAGACCCAGTACTTC. It encodes CASSRGTGTKQETQYF.

The sample holds many counts of this clonotype. This sequence joins TRBV7-2 and TRBJ2-5; D is possibly TRBD2 (6 bases). V lost 4 bases, J lost 2 bases, and 14 bases lay in between. The CDR3 loop spans 15 amino acids. The germline CDR1 and CDR2 sequences are SGHTA and FQGNSA. CDR3 residues: CASSWGTGGQETQYF. CDR3 sequence (DNA): TGTGCCAGCAGCTGGGGGACCGGAGGGCAAGAGACCCAGTACTTC.

This chain links TRBV6-2 or TRBV6-3 with TRBJ2-2; tentative D call: TRBD2 (6 bases). The germline V gene has CDR1 MNHEY and CDR2 SVGEGT. CDR3 length: 14 residues. The CDR3, as DNA: TGTGCTACCATCCCCGGGACTGTCACCGGGGAGCTGTTTTTT. Translation: CATIPGTVTGELFF.

There are a few counts of this clonotype. The V and J genes are TRBV3-1 and TRBJ2-1; 11 bases match TRBD2. Germline CDR1 and CDR2: LGHDT and YNNKEL (reference sequence). V dropped 1 base and J dropped 7; count of bases not matched to a gene: 3. CDR3 length: 15 amino acids. The CDR3 sequence is CASSQGLAGKNEQFF. In DNA form, the CDR3 reads TGTGCCAGCAGCCAAGGACTAGCGGGGAAAAATGAGCAGTTCTTC.

The table lists this clonotype with a few counts. V gene TRBV11-2 combines with J gene TRBJ2-5, with 9 bases lining up with TRBD2. Per germline, CDR1 SGHAT and CDR2 FQNNGV. This CDR3 has 18 amino acids. Trimming at V came to 1 base and at J to 4 bases, leaving 13 bases not matched to a gene. CDR3 loop: CASSLGALAGRPGETQYF. In nucleotides, the CDR3 is TGTGCCAGCAGCTTAGGGGCTCTAGCGGGACGCCCGGGAGAGACCCAGTACTTC.

This clonotype appeared a few times. The V gene is TRBV7-2, the J gene TRBJ2-1; D gene ambiguous. Looked up from germline, CDR1 is SGHTA and CDR2 is FQGNSA. This CDR3 is built from 15 residues. The V and J ends lost 4 bases and 0 bases respectively, with 10 bases between them. CDR3 coding DNA: TGTGCCAGCAGCTCAAGCTCACGCTCCTACAATGAGCAGTTCTTC. It is translated as CASSSSSRSYNEQFF.

This clonotype was found many times. The chain joins TRBV7-8 to TRBJ2-3, with 9 bases that match TRBD2. The germline V gene has CDR1 SGHVS and CDR2 FQNEAQ. This CDR3 has 17 residues. J gave up 4 bases and V 1 base, and 9 bases lay outside the gene matches. The CDR3 spells CASSLGLLAGGADTQYF. The CDR3, as DNA: TGTGCCAGCAGCTTAGGCCTCCTCGCGGGAGGGGCAGATACGCAGTATTTT.

This clonotype was counted many times. The V and J genes are TRBV29-1 and TRBJ2-2, with D tentatively TRBD1 (5 bases). Trimming took 4 bases from V and 7 from J, leaving 10 bases between them. This CDR3 is built from 12 residues. The V gene's germline CDR1 is SQVTM and CDR2 ANQGSEA. CDR3 in DNA: TGCAGCGTTGGCCACCAGGGCGGGGAGCTGTTTTTT. Encoded protein: CSVGHQGGELFF.